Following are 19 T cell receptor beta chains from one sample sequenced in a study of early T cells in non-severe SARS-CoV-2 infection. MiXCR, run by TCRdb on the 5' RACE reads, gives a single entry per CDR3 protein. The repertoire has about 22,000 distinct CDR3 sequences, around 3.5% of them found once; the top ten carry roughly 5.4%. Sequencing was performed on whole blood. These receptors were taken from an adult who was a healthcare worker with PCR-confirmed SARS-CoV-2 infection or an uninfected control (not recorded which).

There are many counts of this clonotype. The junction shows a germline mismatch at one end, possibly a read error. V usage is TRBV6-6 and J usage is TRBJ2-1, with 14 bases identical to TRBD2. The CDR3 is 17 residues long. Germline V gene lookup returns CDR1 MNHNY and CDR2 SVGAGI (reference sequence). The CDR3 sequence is CASSYSGLAGVYNEQFF. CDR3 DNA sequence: TGTGCCAGCAGCTACTCGGGACTAGCGGGAGTTTACAATGAGCAGTTCTTC.

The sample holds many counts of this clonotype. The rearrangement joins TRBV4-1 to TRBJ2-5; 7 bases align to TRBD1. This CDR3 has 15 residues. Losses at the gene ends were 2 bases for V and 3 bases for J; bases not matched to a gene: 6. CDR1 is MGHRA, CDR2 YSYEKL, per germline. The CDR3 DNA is TGCGCCAGCAGCCAAAGGGGGCAGGCAGAAGAGACCCAGTACTTC. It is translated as CASSQRGQAEETQYF.

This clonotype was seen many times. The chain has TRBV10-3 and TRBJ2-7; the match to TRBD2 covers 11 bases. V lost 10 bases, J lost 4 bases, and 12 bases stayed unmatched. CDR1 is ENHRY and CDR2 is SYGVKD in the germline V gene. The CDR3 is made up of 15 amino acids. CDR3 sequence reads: CATLAGGTVGYEQYF. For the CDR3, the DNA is TGTGCCACCCTAGCGGGGGGTACGGTCGGGTACGAGCAGTACTTC.

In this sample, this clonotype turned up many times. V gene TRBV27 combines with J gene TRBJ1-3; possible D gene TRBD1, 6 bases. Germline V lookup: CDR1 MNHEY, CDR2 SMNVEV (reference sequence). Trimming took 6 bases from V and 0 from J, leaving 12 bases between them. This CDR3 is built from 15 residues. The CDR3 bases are TGTGCCAGCAGCCGGGACACAGACTCTGGAAACACCATATATTTT. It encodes CASSRDTDSGNTIYF.

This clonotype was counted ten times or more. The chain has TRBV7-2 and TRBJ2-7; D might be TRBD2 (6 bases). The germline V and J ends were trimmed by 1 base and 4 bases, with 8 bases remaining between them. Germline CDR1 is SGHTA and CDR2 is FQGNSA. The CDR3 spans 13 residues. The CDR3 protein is CASSLGAGYEQYF. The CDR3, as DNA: TGTGCCAGCAGCTTAGGGGCGGGGTACGAGCAGTACTTC.

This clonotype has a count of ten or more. This chain's CDR3 is CASSDLGGADTGELFF. CDR3 nucleotides: TGTGCCAGCAGCGACTTAGGGGGGGCCGACACCGGGGAGCTGTTTTTT. The rearrangement links TRBV28 to TRBJ2-2; D is possibly TRBD2 (7 bases). CDR1 and CDR2 (germline): MDHEN, SYDVKM. The V gene lost 6 bases and the J gene lost 3 bases, with 17 bases spanning the gap. This CDR3 region has 16 residues.

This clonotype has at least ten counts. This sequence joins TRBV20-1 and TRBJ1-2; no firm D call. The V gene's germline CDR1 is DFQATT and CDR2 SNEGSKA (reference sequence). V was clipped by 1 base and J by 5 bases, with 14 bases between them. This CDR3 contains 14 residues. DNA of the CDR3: TGCAGTGCTAGAGTCCGGGCGGATTATTATGGCTACACCTTC. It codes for CSARVRADYYGYTF.

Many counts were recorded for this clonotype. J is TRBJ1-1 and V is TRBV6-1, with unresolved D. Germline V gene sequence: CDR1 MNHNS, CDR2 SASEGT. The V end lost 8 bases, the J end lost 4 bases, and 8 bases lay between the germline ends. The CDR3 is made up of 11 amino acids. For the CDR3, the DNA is TGTGCCAGCCAGAGGAGCACTGAAGCTTTCTTT. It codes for CASQRSTEAFF.

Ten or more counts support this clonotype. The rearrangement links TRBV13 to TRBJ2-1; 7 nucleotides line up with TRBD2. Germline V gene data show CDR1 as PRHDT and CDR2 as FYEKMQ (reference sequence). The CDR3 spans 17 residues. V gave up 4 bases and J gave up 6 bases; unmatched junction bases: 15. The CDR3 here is CASSSRVAGVYSNEQFF. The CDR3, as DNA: TGTGCCAGCAGCTCTCGGGTGGCGGGAGTGTATAGCAATGAGCAGTTCTTC.

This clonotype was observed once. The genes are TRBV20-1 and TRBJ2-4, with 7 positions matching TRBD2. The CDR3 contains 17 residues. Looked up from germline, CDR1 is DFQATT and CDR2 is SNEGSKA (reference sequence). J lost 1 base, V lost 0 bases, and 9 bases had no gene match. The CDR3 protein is CSARDRGETEAKNIQYF. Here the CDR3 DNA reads TGCAGTGCTAGAGATCGGGGGGAGACGGAGGCCAAAAACATTCAGTACTTC.

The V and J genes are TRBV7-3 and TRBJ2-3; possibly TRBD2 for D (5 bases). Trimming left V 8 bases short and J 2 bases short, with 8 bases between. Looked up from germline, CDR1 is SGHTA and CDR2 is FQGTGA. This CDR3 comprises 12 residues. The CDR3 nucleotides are TGTGCCAGCCGGGGTGACACAGATACGCAGTATTTT. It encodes CASRGDTDTQYF.

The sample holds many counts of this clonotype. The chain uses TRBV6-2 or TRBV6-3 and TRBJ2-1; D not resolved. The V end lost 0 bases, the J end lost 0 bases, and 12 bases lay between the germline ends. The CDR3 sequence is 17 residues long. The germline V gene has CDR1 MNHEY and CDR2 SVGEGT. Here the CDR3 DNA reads TGTGCCAGCAGTTACTCGAAAGGGCCTAGCTCCTACAATGAGCAGTTCTTC. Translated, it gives CASSYSKGPSSYNEQFF.

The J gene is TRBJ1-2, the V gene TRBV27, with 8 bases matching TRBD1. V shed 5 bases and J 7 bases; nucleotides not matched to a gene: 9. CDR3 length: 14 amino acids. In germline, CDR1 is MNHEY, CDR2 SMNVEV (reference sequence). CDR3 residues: CASSPLDRDVGYTF. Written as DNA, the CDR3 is TGTGCCAGCAGTCCCCTGGACAGGGATGTTGGCTACACCTTC.

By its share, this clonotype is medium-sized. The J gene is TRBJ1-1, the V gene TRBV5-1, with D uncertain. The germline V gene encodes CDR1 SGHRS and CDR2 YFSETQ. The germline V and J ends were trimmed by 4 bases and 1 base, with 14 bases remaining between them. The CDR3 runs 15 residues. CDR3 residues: CASSPPDRENTEAFF. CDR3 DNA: TGCGCCAGCAGCCCCCCAGATCGGGAGAACACTGAAGCTTTCTTT.

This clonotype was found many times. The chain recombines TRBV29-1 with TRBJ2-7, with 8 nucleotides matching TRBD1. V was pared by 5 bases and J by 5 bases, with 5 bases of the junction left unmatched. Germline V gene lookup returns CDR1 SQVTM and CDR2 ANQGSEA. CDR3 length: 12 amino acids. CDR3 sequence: CSVRRGRHEQYF. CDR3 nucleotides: TGCAGCGTTCGCAGGGGGCGCCACGAGCAGTACTTC.

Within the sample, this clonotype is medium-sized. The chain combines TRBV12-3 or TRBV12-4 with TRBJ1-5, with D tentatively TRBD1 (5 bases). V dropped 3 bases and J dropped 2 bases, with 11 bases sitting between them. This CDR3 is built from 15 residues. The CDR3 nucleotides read TGTGCCAGCAGTTTGGCGGGGGGAGGCAATCAGCCCCAGCATTTT. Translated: CASSLAGGGNQPQHF.

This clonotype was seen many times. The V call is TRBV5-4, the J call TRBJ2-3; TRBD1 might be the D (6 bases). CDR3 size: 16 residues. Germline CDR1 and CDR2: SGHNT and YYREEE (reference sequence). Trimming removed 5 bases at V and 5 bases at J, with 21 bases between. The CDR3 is CASSDWRTGLGDTQYF. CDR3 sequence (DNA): TGTGCCAGCAGTGATTGGAGAACAGGGTTGGGAGATACGCAGTATTTT.

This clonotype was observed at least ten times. The CDR3 protein is CASSVAGYEQYF. The CDR3 bases are TGTGCCAGCAGTGTAGCGGGGTACGAGCAGTACTTC. The chain has TRBV2 and TRBJ2-7; 8 bases fit TRBD2. The J segment lost 4 bases and the V segment lost 4 bases, leaving 0 bases of the junction unmatched. From germline, CDR1 is SNHLY and CDR2 FYNNEI. The CDR3 totals 12 residues.

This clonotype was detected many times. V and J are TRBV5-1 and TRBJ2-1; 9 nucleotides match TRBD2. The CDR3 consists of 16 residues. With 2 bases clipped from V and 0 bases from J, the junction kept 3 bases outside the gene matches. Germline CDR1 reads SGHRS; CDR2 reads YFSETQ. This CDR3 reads CASSFLAGSSYNEQFF. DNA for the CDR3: TGCGCCAGCAGCTTCCTAGCGGGGAGCTCCTACAATGAGCAGTTCTTC.